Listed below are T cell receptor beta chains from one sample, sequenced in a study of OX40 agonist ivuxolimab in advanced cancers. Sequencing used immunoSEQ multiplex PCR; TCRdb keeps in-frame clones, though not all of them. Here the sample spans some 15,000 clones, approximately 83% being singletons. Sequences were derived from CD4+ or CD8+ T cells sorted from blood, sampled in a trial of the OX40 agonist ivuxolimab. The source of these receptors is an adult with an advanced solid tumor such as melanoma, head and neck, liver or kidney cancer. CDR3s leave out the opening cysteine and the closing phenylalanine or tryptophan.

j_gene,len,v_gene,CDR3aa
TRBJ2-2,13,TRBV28,ASSSPRWGIGELF
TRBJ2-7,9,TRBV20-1,SASIDYEQY
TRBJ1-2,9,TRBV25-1,ASSDNYGYT
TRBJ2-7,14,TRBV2,ASSGFRGTATYEQY
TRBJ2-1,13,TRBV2,ASRKSGQGFNEQF
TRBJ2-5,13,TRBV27,ASSLRSTGRETQY
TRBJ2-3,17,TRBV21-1,ARATPSGRVFKATDTQY
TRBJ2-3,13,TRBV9,ASSVAREGRDTQY
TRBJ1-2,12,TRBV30,AWSTGTASYGYT
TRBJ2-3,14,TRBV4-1,ASSSLAGGVTDTQY
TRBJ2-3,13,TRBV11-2,ASSFDFTEIDTQY
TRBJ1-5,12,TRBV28,ASSPDKFNQPQH
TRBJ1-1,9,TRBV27,ASSGGTEAF
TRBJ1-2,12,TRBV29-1,SVSGGRGAGGYT
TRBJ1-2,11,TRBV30,AWSVSEFYGYT
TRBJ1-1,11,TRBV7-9,AGQGQMKTEAF
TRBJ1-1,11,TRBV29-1,SAQGTDGTEAF
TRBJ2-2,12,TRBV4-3,ASSQDGSTGELF
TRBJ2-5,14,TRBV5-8,ASSFGTAGGTETQY
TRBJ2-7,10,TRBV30,AWGDLYSKQY
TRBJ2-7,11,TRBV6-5,ASSYHETGEQY
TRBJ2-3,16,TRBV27,ASSLSRTPTPVTDTQY
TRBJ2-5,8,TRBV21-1,ARQKETQY
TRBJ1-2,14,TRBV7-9,ASSLAPDRTHYGYT
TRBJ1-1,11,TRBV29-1,SVVGTEGTEAF
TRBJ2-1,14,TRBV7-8,ASSLGGRSSYNEQF
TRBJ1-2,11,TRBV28,ASSPHRVGGYT
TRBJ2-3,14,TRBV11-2,ASSSSLAGGTDTQY
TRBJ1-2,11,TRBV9,ASSVGAGYGYT
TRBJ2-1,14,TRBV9,ASSVWGSGPFSEQF
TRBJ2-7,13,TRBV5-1,ASSSLGQGAYEQY
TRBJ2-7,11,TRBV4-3,ASSQDRAYEQY
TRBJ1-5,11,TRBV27,ASSRTGNQPQH
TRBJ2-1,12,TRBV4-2,ASSQGPIGDEQF
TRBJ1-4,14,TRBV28,ASSYPGVGGDEKLF
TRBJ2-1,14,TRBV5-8,ASSFQPTGRRNEQF
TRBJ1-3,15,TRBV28,ASQRFQGARPGNTIY
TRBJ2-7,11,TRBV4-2,ASSPSVSYEQY
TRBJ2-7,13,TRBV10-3,AISGSRPSLYEQY
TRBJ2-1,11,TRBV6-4,ASSDLDSDEQF
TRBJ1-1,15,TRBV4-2,ASSQALGGRRSTEAF
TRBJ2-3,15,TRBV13,ASSLGLTSGQTDTQY
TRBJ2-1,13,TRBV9,ASSASGSSYNEQF
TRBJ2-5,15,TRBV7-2,ASSQGLAGVLYETQY
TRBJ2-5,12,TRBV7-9,ASSLLQGGETQY
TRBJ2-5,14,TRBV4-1,ASSQGPTGGLETQY
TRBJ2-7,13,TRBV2,ASSDMRTGAYEQY
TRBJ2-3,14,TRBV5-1,ASSGDSFISTDTQY
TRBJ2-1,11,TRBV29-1,SGAGGSYNEQF
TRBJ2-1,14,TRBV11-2,ASSLAWLAGYNGQF
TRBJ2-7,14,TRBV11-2,ASSHPGPEITYEQY
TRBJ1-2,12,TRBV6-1,ASRSRTFNYGYT
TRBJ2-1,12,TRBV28,ASSFPWGGNEQF
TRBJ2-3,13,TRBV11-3,ASSTPRSSTDTQY